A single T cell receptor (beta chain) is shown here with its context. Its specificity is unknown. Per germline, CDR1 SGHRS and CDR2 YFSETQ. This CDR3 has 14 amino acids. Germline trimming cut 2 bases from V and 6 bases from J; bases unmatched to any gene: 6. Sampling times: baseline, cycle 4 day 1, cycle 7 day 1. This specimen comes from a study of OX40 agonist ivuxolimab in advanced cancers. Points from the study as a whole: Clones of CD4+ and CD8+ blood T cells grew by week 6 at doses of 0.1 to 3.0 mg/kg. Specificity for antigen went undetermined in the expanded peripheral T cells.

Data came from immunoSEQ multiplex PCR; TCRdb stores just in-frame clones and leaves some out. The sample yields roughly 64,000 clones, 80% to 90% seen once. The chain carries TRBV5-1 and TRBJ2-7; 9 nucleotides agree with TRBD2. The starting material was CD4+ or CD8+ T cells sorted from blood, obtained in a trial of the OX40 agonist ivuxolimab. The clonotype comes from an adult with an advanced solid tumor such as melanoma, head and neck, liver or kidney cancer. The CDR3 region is CASSFISGSPEQYF. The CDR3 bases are TGCGCCAGCAGCTTTATTAGCGGGAGCCCCGAGCAGTACTTC.